A selection of T cell receptor beta chains follows, all from one sample in a study of chemoradiotherapy in HPV16-positive cancers. The protocol was immunoSEQ multiplex PCR, while the TCRdb copy is restricted to in-frame clones and leaves out a portion. This table has about 33,000 clones, about 85% appearing once. This specimen was blood, taken from a patient who underwent chemoradiotherapy. These TCRs come from a human donor with HPV-associated anogenital cancer. The CDR3 runs from the conserved cysteine through the conserved F or W. The order of the fields is J gene, V gene, clone size, D gene, CDR3 DNA, CDR3 protein. D genes are given only for firm matches. Some rows mark clone size as missing; the rest say once, few, many or name a class of expanded clone.

TRBJ2-1 TRBV5-4 . . TGTGCCAGCAGCCCTCAGGGCAACAATGAGCAGTTCTTC CASSPQGNNEQFF
TRBJ1-5 TRBV7-8 . . TGTGCCAGCAGCTTGGGTTATAGCAATCAGCCCCAGCATTTT CASSLGYSNQPQHF
TRBJ1-4 TRBV5-1 . . TGCGCCAGCAGCCCTGGTGAGAGGGCATATTATGAAAAACTGTTTTTT CASSPGERAYYEKLFF
TRBJ2-3 TRBV6-4 . . TGTGCCAGCAGCCTAAATGGGGGGCCGAGCAGAGATACGCAGTATTTT CASSLNGGPSRDTQYF
TRBJ2-7 TRBV7-9 . . TGTGCCAGCAGCCCTAGGAGGACAGTCGTCGACGAGCAGTACTTC CASSPRRTVVDEQYF
TRBJ1-5 TRBV19 once . TGTGCCAGTAGTTACGGGGGGCATCAGCCCCAGCATTTT CASSYGGHQPQHF
TRBJ1-6 TRBV28 . . TGTGCCAGCACGGCAGCCGCTAATAATTCACCCCTCCACTTT CASTAAANNSPLHF
TRBJ1-1 TRBV27 . . TGTGCCAGCAGTTCCCTACCGGGGAACACTGAAGCTTTCTTT CASSSLPGNTEAFF
TRBJ1-3 TRBV4-3 . TRBD1 TGCGCCAGCAGCCAAGTCACAGGGGAAGGTGGAAACACCATATATTTT CASSQVTGEGGNTIYF
TRBJ2-1 TRBV28 . . TGTGCCAGCAGTTTATTTGGGGGCGGGGACAATGAGCAGTTCTTC CASSLFGGGDNEQFF
TRBJ1-6 TRBV7-9 few . TGTGCCAGCAGCGCAGGACAGCAGCTTCATAATTCACCCCTCCACTTT CASSAGQQLHNSPLHF
TRBJ1-2 TRBV2 . . TGTGCCAGCAGTCCAGGGAGTAGCGGCTACACCTTC CASSPGSSGYTF
TRBJ2-5 TRBV11-3 . . TGTGCCAGCAGCTTAGATTTAGAAGAGACCCAGTACTTC CASSLDLEETQYF
TRBJ1-2 TRBV7-6 . . TGTGCCAGCAGCTTAGGGGCAGGGCTTGGCTACACCTTC CASSLGAGLGYTF
TRBJ2-4 TRBV15 . TRBD2 TGTGCCACCAGCAGAGCAGCGGGGGGCCAGATTCAGTACTTC CATSRAAGGQIQYF
TRBJ2-1 TRBV15 . TRBD1 TGTGCCACCAGCAGAGATCCTGGTTTCGCAGGGGGTTCCTACAATGAGCAGTTCTTC CATSRDPGFAGGSYNEQFF
TRBJ2-4 TRBV28 . . TGTGCCAGCAGTTTACAAGGGGGGAACATTCAGTACTTC CASSLQGGNIQYF
TRBJ2-5 TRBV9 . . TGTGCCAGCAGCGCCCCAGGGGAGACCCAGTACTTC CASSAPGETQYF
TRBJ2-1 TRBV27 . . TGTGCCAGCAGTTTCACAGGCGTTGAGCAGTTCTTC CASSFTGVEQFF
TRBJ2-1 TRBV7-3 . TRBD2 TGTGCCAGCAGCCCCGAGGGACTAGCGGGGGGGCAGGACAATGAGCAGTTCTTC CASSPEGLAGGQDNEQFF
TRBJ1-1 TRBV2 . . TGTGCCAGCACACAGCGTGAAGCTTTCTTT CASTQREAFF
TRBJ1-1 TRBV5-6 . . TGTGCCAGCAGCCCCCCCCGGAGGTTCGCGACCACTGAAGCTTTCTTT CASSPPRRFATTEAFF
TRBJ1-6 TRBV28 few . TGTGCCAGCAGTTTAATGACGGACTCCTATAATTCACCCCTCCACTTT CASSLMTDSYNSPLHF
TRBJ1-6 TRBV14 . . TGTGCCAGCAGCCAGAGAAACGGGGATTCACCCCTCCACTTT CASSQRNGDSPLHF
TRBJ2-7 TRBV5-1 . TRBD1 TGCGCCAGCAGCTTATTACAGGGGAACAACGAGCAGTACTTC CASSLLQGNNEQYF
TRBJ1-2 TRBV19 . . TGTGCCAGTAGTATGGGCAGGATCCGGGACGCCTACTCTGGCTACACCTTC CASSMGRIRDAYSGYTF
TRBJ1-5 TRBV4-2 . . TGTGCCAGCAGCTTAGAGGCAGGGCGAGATCAGCCCCAGCATTTT CASSLEAGRDQPQHF
TRBJ2-7 TRBV7-9 . . TGTGCCAGCAGCTTAGGGGCTACCTACGAGCAGTACTTC CASSLGATYEQYF
TRBJ2-3 TRBV27 . . TGTGCCAGCAGTTTACACGGGGAGAGTACGCAGTATTTT CASSLHGESTQYF
TRBJ2-2 TRBV6-5 . . TGTGCCAGCAGTCTCGACCTGGTTTCCGGGGAGCTGTTTTTT CASSLDLVSGELFF
TRBJ2-3 TRBV27 . . TGTGCCAGCAGGGGACCATGGGTCCCAGATACGCAGTATTTT CASRGPWVPDTQYF
TRBJ1-2 TRBV29-1 once . TGCAGCGTCGAGGACAGAAGGAGGGGCTACACCTTC CSVEDRRRGYTF
TRBJ2-3 TRBV18 . . TGTGCCAGCTCACCACCTGCCTTCACAGATACGCAGTATTTT CASSPPAFTDTQYF
TRBJ2-5 TRBV7-9 . . TGTGCCAGCACCTTACAACCGGGGGCGGGGGAGACCCAGTACTTC CASTLQPGAGETQYF
TRBJ1-1 TRBV5-1 . . TGCGCCAGCAGCTTGGTTGTGGAGAACACTGAAGCTTTCTTT CASSLVVENTEAFF
TRBJ1-6 TRBV6-5 . TRBD1 TGTGCCAGCAGTCCTACAGGGGTAAATTCACCCCTCCACTTT CASSPTGVNSPLHF
TRBJ2-5 TRBV6-5 . TRBD2 TGTGCCAGCAGACAGACTAGCGGGGAGAAGACCCAGTACTTC CASRQTSGEKTQYF
TRBJ1-5 TRBV19 . . TGTGCCAGTAGCCCATGGACGCCCCAGGGGCAGCCCCAGCATTTT CASSPWTPQGQPQHF
TRBJ1-5 TRBV19 . . TGTGCCAGTAGTCCGCGGTCAGAGCAGCCCCAACATTTT CASSPRSEQPQHF